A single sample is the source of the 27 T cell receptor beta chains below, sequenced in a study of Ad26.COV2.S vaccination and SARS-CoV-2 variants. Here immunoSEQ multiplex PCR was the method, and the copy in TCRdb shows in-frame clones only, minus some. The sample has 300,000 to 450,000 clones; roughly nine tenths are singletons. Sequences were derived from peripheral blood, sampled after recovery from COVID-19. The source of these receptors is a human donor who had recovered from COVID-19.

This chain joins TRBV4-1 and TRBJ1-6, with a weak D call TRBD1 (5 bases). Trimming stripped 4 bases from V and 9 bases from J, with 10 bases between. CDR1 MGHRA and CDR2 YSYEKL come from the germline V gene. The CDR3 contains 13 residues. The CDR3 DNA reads TGCGCCAGCAGCCCTGGGAGGGGTTCACCCCTCCACTTT. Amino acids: CASSPGRGSPLHF.

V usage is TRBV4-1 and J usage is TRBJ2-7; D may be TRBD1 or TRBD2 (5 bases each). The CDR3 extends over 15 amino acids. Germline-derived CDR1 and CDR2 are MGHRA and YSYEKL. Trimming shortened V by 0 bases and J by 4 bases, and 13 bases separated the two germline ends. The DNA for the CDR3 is TGCGCCAGCAGCCAAGAACCGGGGCCCCTGTACGAGCAGTACTTC. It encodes CASSQEPGPLYEQYF.

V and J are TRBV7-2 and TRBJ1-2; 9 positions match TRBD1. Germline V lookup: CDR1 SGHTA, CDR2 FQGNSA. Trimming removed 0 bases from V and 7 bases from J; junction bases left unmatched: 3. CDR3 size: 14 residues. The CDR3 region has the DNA TGTGCCAGCAGCTTAGCAGGGACAGGGACTGGCTACACCTTC. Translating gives CASSLAGTGTGYTF. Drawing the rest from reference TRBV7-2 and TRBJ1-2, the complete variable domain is GAGVSQSPSNKVTEKGKDVELRCDPISGHTALYWYRQSLGQGLEFLIYFQGNSAPDKSGLPSDRFSAERTGGSVSTLTIQRTQQEDSAVYLCASSLAGTGTGYTFGSGTRLTVV.

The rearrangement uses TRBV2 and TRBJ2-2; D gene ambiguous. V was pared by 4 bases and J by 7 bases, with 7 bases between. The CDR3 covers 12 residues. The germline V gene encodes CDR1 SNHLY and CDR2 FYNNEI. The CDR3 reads CASSGSGGELFF. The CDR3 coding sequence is TGTGCCAGCAGTGGGTCGGGCGGGGAGCTGTTTTTT.

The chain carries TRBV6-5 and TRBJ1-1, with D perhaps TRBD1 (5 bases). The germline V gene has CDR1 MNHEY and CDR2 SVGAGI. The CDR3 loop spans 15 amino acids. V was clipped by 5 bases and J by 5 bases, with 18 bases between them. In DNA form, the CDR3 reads TGTGCCAGCAGTCGCACCGGGACGGGAGTGACTGAAGCTTTCTTT. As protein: CASSRTGTGVTEAFF.

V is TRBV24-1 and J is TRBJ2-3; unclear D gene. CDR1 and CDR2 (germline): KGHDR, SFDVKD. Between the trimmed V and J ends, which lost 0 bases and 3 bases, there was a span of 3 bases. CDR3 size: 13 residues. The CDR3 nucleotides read TGTGCCACCAGTGATTTGAGGACAGATACGCAGTATTTT. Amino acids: CATSDLRTDTQYF.

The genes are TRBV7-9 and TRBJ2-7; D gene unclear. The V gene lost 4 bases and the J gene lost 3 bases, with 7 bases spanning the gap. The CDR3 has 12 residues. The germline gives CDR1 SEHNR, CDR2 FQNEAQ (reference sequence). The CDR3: CASSYDFYEQYF. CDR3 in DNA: TGTGCCAGCAGCTATGACTTCTACGAGCAGTACTTC.

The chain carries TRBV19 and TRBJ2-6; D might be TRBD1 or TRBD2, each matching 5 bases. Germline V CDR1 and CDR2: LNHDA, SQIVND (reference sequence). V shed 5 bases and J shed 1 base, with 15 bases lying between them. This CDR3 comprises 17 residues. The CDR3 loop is CASSPAGTPSGANVLTF. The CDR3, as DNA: TGTGCCAGTAGTCCCGCAGGGACCCCGTCTGGGGCCAACGTCCTGACTTTC.

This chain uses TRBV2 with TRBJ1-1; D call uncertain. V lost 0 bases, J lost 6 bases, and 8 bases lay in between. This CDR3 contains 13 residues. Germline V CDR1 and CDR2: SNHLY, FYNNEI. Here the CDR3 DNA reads TGTGCCAGCAGTGAAGCGCGGAGCGCTGAAGCTTTCTTT. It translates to CASSEARSAEAFF.

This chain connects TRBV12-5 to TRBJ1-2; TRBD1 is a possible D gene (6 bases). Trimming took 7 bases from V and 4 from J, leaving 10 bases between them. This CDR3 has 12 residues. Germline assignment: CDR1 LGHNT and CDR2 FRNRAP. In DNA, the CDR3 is TGTGCTAGTGACAACAGGGTCTATGGCTACACCTTC. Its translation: CASDNRVYGYTF. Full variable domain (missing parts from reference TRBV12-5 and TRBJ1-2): DARVTQTPRHKVTEMGQEVTMRCQPILGHNTVFWYRQTMMQGLELLAYFRNRAPLDDSGMPKDRFSAEMPDATLATLKIQPSEPRDSAVYFCASDNRVYGYTFGSGTRLTVV.

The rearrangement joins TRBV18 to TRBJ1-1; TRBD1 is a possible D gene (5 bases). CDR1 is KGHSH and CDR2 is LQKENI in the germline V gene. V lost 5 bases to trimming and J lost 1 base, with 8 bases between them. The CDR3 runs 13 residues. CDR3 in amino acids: CASSGQRNTEAFF. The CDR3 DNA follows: TGTGCCAGCTCAGGACAAAGGAACACTGAAGCTTTCTTT.

This CDR3 is CASSSAGEKGEPQHF. The DNA for the CDR3 is TGTGCCAGCAGCTCGGCAGGGGAAAAGGGGGAGCCCCAGCATTTT. The gene calls are TRBV7-8 and TRBJ1-5; D is possibly TRBD1 (6 bases). V gave up 4 bases and J gave up 8 bases, with 18 bases separating them. Germline values: CDR1 SGHVS, CDR2 FQNEAQ. The length of the CDR3 is 15 residues.

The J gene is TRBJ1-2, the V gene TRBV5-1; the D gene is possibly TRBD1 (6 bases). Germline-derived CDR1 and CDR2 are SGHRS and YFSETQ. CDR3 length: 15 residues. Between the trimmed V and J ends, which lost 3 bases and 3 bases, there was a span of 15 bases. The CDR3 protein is CASSSMTGGDYGYTF. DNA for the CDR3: TGCGCCAGCAGCTCGATGACAGGAGGCGACTATGGCTACACCTTC.

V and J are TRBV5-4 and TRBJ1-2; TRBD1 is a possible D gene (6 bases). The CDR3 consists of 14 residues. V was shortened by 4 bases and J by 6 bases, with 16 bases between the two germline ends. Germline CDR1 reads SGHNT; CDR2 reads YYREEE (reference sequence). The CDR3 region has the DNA TGTGCCAGCAGCCCCCGGACAGCTTGGAATGGCTACACCTTC. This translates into CASSPRTAWNGYTF.

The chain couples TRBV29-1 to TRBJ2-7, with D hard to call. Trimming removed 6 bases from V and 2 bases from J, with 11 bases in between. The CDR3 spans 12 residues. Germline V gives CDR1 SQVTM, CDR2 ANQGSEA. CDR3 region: CSVWTEPYEQYF. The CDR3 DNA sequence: TGCAGCGTCTGGACGGAGCCCTACGAGCAGTACTTC.

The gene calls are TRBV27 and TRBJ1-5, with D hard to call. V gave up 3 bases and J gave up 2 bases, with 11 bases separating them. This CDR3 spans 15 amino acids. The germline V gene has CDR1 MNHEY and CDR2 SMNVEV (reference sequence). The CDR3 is CASSFQFGGNQPQHF. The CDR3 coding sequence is TGTGCCAGCAGTTTTCAGTTCGGGGGCAATCAGCCCCAGCATTTT.

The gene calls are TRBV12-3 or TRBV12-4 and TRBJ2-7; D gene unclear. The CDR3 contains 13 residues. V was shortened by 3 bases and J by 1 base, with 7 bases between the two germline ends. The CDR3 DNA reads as TGTGCCAGCAGTTTTACGGCGTCCTACGAGCAGTACTTC. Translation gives CASSFTASYEQYF.

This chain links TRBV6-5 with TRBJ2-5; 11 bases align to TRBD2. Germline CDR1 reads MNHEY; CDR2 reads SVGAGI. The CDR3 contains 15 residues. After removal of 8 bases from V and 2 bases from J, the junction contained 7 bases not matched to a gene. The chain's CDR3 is CASSLGLAAQETQYF. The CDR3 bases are TGTGCCAGCTCCCTGGGACTAGCGGCTCAAGAGACCCAGTACTTC.

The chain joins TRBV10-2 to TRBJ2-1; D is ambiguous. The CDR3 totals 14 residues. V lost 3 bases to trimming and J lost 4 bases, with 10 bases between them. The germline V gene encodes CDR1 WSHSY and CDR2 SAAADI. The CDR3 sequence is CASSDLGQYNEQFF. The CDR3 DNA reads TGCGCCAGCAGTGATCTAGGCCAATACAATGAGCAGTTCTTC.

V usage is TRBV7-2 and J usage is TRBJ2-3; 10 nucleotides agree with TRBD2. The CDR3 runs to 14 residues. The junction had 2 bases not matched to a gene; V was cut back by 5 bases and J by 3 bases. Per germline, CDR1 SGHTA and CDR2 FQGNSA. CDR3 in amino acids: CASSAGLATDTQYF. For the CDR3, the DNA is TGTGCCAGCAGCGCGGGACTAGCGACAGATACGCAGTATTTT.

The CDR3 protein is CASSYGSSYGYTF. The CDR3 DNA sequence: TGTGCCAGCAGCTACGGGTCGAGCTATGGCTACACCTTC. This chain links TRBV7-9 with TRBJ1-2; D is unresolved. Trimming took off 4 bases at V and 4 bases at J, with 10 bases between the two ends. The V gene's germline CDR1 is SEHNR and CDR2 FQNEAQ (reference sequence). The CDR3 contains 13 residues. Full variable domain (rest looked up from reference TRBV7-9 and TRBJ1-2): DTGVSQNPRHKITKRGQNVTFRCDPISEHNRLYWYRQTLGQGPEFLTYFQNEAQLEKSRLLSDRFSAERPKGSFSTLEIQRTEQGDSAMYLCASSYGSSYGYTFGSGTRLTVV.

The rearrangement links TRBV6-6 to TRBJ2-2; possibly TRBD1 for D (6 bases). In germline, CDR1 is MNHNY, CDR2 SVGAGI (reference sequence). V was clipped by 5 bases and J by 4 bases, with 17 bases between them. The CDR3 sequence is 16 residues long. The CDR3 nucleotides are TGTGCCAGCAGTCTGACAGGATCAGGATCCACCGGGGAGCTGTTTTTT. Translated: CASSLTGSGSTGELFF.

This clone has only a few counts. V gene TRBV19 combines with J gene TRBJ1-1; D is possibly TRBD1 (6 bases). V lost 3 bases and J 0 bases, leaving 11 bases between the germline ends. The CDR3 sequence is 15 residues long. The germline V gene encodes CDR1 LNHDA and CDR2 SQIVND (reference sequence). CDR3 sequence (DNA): TGTGCCAGTAGTATTATGGGGGGGCTGAACACTGAAGCTTTCTTT. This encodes CASSIMGGLNTEAFF.

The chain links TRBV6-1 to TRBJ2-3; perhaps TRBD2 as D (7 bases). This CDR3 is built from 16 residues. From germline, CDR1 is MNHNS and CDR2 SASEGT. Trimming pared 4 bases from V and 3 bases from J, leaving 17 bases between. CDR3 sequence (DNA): TGTGCCAGCAGTGCCTGGGGGGGGCCCGGGACAGATACGCAGTATTTT. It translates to CASSAWGGPGTDTQYF.

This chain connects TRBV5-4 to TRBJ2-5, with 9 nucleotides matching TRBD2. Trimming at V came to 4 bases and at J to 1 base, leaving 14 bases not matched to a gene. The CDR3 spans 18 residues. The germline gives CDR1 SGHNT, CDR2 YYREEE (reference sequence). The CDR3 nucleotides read TGTGCCAGCAGCCCTGGTGGTTTCAAGCGGGGGGCCCAAGAGACCCAGTACTTC. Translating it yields CASSPGGFKRGAQETQYF.

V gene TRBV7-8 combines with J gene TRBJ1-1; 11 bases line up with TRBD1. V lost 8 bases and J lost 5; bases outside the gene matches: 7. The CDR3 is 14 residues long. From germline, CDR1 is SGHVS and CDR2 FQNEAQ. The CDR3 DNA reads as TGTGCCAGCCGAAAGGACAGGGGGCGTACTGAAGCTTTCTTT. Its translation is CASRKDRGRTEAFF.

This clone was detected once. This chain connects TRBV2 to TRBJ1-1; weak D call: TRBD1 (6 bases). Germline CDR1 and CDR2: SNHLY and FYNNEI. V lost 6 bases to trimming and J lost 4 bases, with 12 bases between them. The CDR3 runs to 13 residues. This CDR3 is CASRPTGSTEAFF. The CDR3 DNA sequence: TGTGCCAGCAGACCTACAGGGAGCACTGAAGCTTTCTTT.